This T cell receptor (beta chain) emerged from a study of Ad26.COV2.S vaccination and SARS-CoV-2 variants. Study-level points and caveats: Reported post-vaccination CD8+ and CD4+ T cell responses to spike showed substantial breadth. Those who received the vaccine showed greater spike-specific TCR breadth than those given placebo. The study found similar non-spike TCR breadth in vaccine and placebo recipients.

Worth noting for this clone: The antigen is undetermined.

CDR3 length: 15 amino acids. V was clipped by 6 bases and J by 12 bases; unmatched bases: 17. The V gene's germline CDR1 is MNHEY and CDR2 SVGAGI. Using immunoSEQ multiplex PCR, the repertoire was profiled, and TCRdb retains in-frame clones only, with some absent. This table holds approximately 97,000 clones, roughly 75% found once. This receptor was obtained from a human donor who had recovered from COVID-19. V gene TRBV6-5 combines with J gene TRBJ1-5; 7 nucleotides agree with TRBD1. Sequencing used peripheral blood, obtained after recovery from COVID-19. CDR3: CASSRQTGSDGNQHF. As DNA, the CDR3 is TGTGCCAGCAGCCGCCAGACAGGGTCCGACGGAAACCAGCATTTT.